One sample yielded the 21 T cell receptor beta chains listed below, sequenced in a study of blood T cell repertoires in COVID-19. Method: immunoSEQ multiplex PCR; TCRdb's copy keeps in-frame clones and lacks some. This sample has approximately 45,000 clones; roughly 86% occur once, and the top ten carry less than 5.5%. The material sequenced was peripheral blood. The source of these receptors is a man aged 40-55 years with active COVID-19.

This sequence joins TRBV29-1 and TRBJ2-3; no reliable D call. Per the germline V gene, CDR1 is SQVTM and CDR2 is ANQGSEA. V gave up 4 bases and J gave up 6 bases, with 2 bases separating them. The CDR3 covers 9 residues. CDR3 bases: TGCAGCGTTGCGGATACGCAGTATTTT. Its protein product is CSVADTQYF.

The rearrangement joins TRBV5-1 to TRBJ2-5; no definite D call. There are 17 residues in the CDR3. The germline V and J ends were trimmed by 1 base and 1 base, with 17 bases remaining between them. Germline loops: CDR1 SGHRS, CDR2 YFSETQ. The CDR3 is CASSLNIPVGSQETQYF. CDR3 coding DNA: TGCGCCAGCAGCTTGAACATTCCCGTCGGGTCCCAAGAGACCCAGTACTTC.

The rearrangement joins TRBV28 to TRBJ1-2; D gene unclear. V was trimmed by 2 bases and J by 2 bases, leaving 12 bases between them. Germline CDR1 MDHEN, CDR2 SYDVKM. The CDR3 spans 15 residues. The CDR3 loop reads CASSLNLRLNYGYTF. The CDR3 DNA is TGTGCCAGCAGTTTAAATTTGCGGCTGAACTATGGCTACACCTTC.

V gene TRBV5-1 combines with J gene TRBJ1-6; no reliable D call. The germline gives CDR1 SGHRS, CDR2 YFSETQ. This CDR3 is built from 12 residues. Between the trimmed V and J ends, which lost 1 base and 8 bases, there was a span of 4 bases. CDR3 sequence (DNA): TGCGCCAGCAGCTTGTATGATTCACCCCTCCACTTT. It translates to CASSLYDSPLHF.

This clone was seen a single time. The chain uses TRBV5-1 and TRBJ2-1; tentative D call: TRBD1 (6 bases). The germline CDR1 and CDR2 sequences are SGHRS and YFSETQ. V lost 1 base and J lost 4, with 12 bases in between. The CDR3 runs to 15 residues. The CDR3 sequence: CASSLPGQQYNEQFF. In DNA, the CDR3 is TGCGCCAGCAGCTTGCCCGGACAGCAGTACAATGAGCAGTTCTTC.

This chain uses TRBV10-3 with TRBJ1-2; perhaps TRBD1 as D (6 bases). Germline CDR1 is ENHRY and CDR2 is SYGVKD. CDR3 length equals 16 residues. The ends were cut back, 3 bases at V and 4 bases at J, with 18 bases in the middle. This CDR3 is CAISEFSAGAGYGYTF. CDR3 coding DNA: TGTGCCATCAGTGAATTTAGCGCAGGGGCCGGCTATGGCTACACCTTC.

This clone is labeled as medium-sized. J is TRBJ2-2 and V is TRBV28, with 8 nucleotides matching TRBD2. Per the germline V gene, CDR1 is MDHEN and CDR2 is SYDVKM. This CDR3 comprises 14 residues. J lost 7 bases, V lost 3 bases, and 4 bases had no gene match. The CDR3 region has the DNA TGTGCCAGCAGTTTGACTAGCGCGATCGGGGAGCTGTTTTTT. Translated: CASSLTSAIGELFF.

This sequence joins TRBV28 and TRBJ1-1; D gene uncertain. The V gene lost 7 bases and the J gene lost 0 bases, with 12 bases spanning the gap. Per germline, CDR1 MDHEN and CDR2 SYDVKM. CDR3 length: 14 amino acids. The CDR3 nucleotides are TGTGCCAGCATCTCCAGTTTCATGAACACTGAAGCTTTCTTT. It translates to CASISSFMNTEAFF. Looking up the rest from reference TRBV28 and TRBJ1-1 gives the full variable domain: DVKVTQSSRYLVKRTGEKVFLECVQDMDHENMFWYRQDPGLGLRLIYFSYDVKMKEKGDIPEGYSVSREKKERFSLILESASTNQTSMYLCASISSFMNTEAFFGQGTRLTVV.

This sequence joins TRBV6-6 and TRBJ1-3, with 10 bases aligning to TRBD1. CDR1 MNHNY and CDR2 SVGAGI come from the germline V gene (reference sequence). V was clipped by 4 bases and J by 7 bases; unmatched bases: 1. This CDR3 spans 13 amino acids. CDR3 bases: TGTGCCAGCAGTTTGGGACAGGGGAACACCATATATTTT. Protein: CASSLGQGNTIYF.

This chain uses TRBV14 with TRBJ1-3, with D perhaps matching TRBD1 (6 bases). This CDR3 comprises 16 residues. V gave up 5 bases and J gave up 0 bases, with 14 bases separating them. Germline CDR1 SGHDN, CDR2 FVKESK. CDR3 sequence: CASSLRQVISGNTIYF. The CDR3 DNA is TGTGCCAGCAGCTTAAGACAGGTTATCTCTGGAAACACCATATATTTT.

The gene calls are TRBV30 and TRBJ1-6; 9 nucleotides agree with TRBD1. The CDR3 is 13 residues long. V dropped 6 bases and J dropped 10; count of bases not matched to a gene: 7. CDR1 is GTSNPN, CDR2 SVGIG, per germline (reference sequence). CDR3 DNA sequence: TGTGCCTGTAGCCGGGACAGGGTATCACCCCTCCACTTT. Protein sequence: CACSRDRVSPLHF.

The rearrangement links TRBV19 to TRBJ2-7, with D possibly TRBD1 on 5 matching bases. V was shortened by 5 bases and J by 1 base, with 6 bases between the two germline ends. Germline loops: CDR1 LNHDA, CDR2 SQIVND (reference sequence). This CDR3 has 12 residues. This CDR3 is CASSAGSYEQYF. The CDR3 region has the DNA TGTGCCAGTAGTGCAGGGTCCTACGAGCAGTACTTC. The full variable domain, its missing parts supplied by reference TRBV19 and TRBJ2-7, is DGGITQSPKYLFRKEGQNVTLSCEQNLNHDAMYWYRQDPGQGLRLIYYSQIVNDFQKGDIAEGYSVSREKKESFPLTVTSAQKNPTAFYLCASSAGSYEQYFGPGTRLTVT.

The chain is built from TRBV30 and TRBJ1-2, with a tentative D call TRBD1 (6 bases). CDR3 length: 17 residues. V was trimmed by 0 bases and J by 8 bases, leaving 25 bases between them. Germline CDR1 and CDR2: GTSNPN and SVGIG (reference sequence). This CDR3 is CAWSVDTMRWTVMGYTF. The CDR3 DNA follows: TGTGCCTGGAGTGTAGATACTATGAGATGGACAGTGATGGGCTACACCTTC.

The CDR3 DNA follows: TGTGCCAGCAGCGTAGCGGGCGCAGGGACGAACACCGGGGAGCTGTTTTTT. Protein: CASSVAGAGTNTGELFF. V usage is TRBV9 and J usage is TRBJ2-2, with TRBD1 as a possible D gene (5 bases). The CDR3 contains 17 residues. The V end lost 0 bases, the J end lost 0 bases, and 12 bases lay between the germline ends. In germline, CDR1 is SGDLS, CDR2 YYNGEE.

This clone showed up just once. CDR3 region: CAISESRLQGWNEQFF. DNA of the CDR3: TGTGCCATCAGTGAGTCAAGGCTCCAGGGGTGGAATGAGCAGTTCTTC. V is TRBV10-3 and J is TRBJ2-1; possible D gene TRBD1, 6 bases. The V and J ends lost 0 bases and 7 bases respectively, with 16 bases between them. The CDR3 sequence is 16 residues long. CDR1 ENHRY and CDR2 SYGVKD come from the germline V gene.

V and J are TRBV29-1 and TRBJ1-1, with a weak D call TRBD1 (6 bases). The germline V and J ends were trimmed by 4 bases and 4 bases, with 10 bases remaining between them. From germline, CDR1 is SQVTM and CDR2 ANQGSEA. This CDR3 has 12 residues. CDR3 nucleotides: TGCAGCGTTGGTGGGGGCGGCACTGAAGCTTTCTTT. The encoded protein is CSVGGGGTEAFF.

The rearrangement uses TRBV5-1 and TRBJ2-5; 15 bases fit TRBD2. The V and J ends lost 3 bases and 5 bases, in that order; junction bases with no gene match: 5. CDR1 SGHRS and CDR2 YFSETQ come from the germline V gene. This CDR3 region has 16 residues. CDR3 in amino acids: CASSSHGLAGGETQYF. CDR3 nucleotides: TGCGCCAGCAGCTCCCACGGACTAGCGGGAGGGGAGACCCAGTACTTC.

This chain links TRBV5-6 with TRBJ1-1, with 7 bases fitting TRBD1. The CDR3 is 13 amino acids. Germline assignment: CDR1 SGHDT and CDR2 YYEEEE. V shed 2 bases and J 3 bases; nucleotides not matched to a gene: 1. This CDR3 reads CASSLQGYTEAFF. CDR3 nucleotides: TGTGCCAGCAGCTTACAGGGGTACACTGAAGCTTTCTTT.

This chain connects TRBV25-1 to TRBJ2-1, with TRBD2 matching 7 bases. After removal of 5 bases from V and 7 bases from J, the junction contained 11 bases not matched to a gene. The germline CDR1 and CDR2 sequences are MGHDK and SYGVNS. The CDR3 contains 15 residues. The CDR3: CASSRWRETNNEQFF. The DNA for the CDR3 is TGTGCCAGCAGTAGGTGGCGGGAGACCAATAATGAGCAGTTCTTC.

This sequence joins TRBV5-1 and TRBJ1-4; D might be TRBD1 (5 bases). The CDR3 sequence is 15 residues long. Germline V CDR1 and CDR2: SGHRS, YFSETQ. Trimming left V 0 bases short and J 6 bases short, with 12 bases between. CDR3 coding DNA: TGCGCCAGCAGCTTGGAATCCGCAGGGTATGAAAAACTGTTTTTT. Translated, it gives CASSLESAGYEKLFF.

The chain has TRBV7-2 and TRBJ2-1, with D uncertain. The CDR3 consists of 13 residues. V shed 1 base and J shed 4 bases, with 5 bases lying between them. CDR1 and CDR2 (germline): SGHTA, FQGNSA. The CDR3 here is CASSLDLYNEQFF. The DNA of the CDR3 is TGTGCCAGCAGCTTAGACCTATACAATGAGCAGTTCTTC.